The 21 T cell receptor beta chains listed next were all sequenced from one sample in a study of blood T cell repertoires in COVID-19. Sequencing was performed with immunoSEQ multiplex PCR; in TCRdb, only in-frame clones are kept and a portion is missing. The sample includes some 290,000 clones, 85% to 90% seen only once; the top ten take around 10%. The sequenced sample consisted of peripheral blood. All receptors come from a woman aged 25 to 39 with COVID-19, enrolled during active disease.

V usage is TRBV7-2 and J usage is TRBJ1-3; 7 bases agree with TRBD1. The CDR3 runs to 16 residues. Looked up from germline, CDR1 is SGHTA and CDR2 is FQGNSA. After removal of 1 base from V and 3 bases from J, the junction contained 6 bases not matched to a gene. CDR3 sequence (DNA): TGTGCCAGCAGCTTAGACAGGGGTATAGGTGGAAACACCATATATTTT. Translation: CASSLDRGIGGNTIYF.

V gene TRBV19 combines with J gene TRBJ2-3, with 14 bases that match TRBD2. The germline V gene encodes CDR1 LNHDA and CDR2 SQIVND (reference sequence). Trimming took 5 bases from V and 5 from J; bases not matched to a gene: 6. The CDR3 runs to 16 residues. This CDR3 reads CASSSGLAGEVDTQYF. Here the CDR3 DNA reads TGTGCCAGTAGTTCGGGACTAGCGGGAGAGGTAGATACGCAGTATTTT.

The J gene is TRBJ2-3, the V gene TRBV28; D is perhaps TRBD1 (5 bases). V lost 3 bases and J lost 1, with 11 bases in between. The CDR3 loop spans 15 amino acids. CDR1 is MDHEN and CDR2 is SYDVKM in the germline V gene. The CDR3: CASSLGQAGTDTQYF. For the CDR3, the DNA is TGTGCCAGCAGTTTGGGGCAGGCAGGCACAGATACGCAGTATTTT.

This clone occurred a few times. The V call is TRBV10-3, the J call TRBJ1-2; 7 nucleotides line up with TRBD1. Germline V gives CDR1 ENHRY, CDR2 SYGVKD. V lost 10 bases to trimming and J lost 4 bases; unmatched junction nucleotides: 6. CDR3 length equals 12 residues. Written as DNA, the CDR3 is TGTGCCACCGGGACAGATGTCTATGGCTACACCTTC. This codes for CATGTDVYGYTF.

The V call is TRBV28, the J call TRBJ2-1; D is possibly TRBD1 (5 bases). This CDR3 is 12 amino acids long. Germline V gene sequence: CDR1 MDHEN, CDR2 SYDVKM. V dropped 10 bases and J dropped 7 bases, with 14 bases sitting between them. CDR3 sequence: CATRTFGNEQFF. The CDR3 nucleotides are TGTGCCACCCGGACATTTGGGAATGAGCAGTTCTTC. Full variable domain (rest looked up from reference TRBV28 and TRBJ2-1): DVKVTQSSRYLVKRTGEKVFLECVQDMDHENMFWYRQDPGLGLRLIYFSYDVKMKEKGDIPEGYSVSREKKERFSLILESASTNQTSMYLCATRTFGNEQFFGPGTRLTVL.

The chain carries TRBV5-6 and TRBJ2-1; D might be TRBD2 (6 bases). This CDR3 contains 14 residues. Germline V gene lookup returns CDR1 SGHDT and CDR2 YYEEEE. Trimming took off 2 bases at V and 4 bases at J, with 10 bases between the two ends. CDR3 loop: CASSFTGEYNEQFF. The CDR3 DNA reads TGTGCCAGCAGCTTCACGGGGGAGTACAATGAGCAGTTCTTC.

Written as DNA, the CDR3 is TGCGCCAGCAGCTTGGTTACTAGCGGGCCGAACACCGGGGAGCTGTTTTTT. Residues: CASSLVTSGPNTGELFF. This sequence joins TRBV5-1 and TRBJ2-2, with 9 bases fitting TRBD2. V dropped 0 bases and J dropped 0; count of bases not matched to a gene: 3. Per the germline V gene, CDR1 is SGHRS and CDR2 is YFSETQ. CDR3 size: 17 residues.

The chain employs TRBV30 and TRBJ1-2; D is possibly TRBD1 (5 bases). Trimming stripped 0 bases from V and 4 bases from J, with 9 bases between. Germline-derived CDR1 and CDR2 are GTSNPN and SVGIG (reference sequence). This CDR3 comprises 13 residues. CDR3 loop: CAWSVWGRYGYTF. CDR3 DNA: TGTGCCTGGAGTGTATGGGGCCGCTATGGCTACACCTTC.

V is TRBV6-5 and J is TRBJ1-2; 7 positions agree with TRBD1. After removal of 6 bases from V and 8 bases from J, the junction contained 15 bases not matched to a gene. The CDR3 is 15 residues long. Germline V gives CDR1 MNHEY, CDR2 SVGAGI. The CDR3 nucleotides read TGTGCCAGCAGACCTGACAGGGCTTGGAGTAACGGCTACACCTTC. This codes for CASRPDRAWSNGYTF.

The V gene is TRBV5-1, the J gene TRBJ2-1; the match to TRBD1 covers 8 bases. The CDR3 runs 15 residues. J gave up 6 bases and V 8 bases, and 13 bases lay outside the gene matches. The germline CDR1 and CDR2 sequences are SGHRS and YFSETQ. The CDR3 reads CASRTGTGTPNEQFF. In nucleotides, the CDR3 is TGCGCCAGTAGGACCGGGACAGGAACCCCCAATGAGCAGTTCTTC.

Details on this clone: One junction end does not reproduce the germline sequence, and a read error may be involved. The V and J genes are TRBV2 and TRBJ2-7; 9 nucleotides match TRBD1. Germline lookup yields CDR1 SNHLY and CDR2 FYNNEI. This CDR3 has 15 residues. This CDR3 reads CASREAPGQGSEQYF. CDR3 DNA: TGTGCCAGCAGGGAAGCTCCGGGACAGGGCTCCGAGCAGTACTTC.

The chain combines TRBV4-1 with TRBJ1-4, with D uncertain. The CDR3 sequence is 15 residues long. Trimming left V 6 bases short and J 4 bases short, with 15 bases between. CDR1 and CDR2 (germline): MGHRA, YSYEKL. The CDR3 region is CASSPSRGDNEKLFF. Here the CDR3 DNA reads TGCGCCAGCAGTCCTAGTCGGGGAGATAATGAAAAACTGTTTTTT.

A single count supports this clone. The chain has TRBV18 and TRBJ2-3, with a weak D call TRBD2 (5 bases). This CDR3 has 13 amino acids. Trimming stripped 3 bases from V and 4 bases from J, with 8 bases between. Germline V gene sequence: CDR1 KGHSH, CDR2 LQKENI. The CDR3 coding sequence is TGTGCCAGCTCACCCGGTAGCGCAGATACGCAGTATTTT. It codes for CASSPGSADTQYF.

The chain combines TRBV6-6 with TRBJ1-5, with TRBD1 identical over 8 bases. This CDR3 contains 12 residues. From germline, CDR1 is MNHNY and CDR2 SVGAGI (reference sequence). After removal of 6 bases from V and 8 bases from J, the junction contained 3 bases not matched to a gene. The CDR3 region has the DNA TGTGCCAGCAGCCCGACAGGGGAGCCCCAGCATTTT. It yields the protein CASSPTGEPQHF.

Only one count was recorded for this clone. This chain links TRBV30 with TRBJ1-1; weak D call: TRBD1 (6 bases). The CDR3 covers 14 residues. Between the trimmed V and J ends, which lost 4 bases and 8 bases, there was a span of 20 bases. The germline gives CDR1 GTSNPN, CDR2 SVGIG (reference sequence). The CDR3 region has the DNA TGTGCCTGGATCTATGGGACATCCCTTTCCGAAGCTTTCTTT. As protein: CAWIYGTSLSEAFF.

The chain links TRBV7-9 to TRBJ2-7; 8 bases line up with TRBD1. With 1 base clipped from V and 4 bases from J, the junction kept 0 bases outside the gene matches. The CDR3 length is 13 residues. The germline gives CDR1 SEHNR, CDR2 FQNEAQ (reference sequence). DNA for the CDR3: TGTGCCAGCAGCTTAGGGACAGGGTACGAGCAGTACTTC. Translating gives CASSLGTGYEQYF.

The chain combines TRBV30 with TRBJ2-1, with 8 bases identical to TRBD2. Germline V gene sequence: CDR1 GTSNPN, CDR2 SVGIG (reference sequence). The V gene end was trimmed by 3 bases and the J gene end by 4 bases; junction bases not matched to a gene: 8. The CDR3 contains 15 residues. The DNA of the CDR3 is TGTGCCTGGAGGGGTGGGGCGGGAGGTTACAATGAGCAGTTCTTC. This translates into CAWRGGAGGYNEQFF.

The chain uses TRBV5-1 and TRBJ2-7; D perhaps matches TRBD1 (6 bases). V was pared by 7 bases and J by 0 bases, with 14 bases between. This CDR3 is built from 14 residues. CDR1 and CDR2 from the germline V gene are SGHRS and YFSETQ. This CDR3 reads CASRSDSASYEQYF. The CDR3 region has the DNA TGCGCCAGCCGATCGGACAGTGCCTCCTACGAGCAGTACTTC.

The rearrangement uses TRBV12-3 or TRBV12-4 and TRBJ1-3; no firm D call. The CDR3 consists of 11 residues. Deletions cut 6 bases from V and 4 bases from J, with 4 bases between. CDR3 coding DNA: TGTGCCAGCAGCGTCGGAAACACCATATATTTT. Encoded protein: CASSVGNTIYF.

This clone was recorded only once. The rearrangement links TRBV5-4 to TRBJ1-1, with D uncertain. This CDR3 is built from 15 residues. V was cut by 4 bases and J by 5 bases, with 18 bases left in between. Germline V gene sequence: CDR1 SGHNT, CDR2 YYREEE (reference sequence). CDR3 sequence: CASSLEGAYITEAFF. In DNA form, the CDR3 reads TGTGCCAGCAGCCTTGAAGGAGCTTACATAACTGAAGCTTTCTTT.

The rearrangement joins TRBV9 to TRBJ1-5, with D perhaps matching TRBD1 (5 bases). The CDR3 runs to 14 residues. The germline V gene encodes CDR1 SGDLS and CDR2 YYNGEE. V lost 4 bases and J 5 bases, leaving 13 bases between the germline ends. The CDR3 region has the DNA TGTGCCAGCAGCCCCGCGGACATCGATCAGCCCCAGCATTTT. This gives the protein CASSPADIDQPQHF.